This T cell receptor beta chain was retrieved from a study of response to subunit inactivated influenza vaccine. General study results and limits: Seasonal influenza vaccination, on each occasion, was suggested by the authors to recruit few new T cells.

The germline V gene has CDR1 MDHEN and CDR2 SYDVKM. V was trimmed by 10 bases and J by 3 bases, leaving 13 bases between them. This CDR3 spans 12 amino acids. In TCRdb, the RT-PCR reads were re-called with MiXCR into one record per CDR3 protein. The profile shows 430,000 or so distinct CDR3 sequences, roughly 9.8% of them singletons. This clonotype was recorded a few times. Its antigen is unidentified. The chain is built from TRBV28 and TRBJ2-7; D possibly corresponds to TRBD2 (6 bases). The material was PBMCs from blood, obtained more than 35 days after vaccination. The TCR originated in a man aged 50 or older who received an inactivated influenza vaccine. The CDR3 protein is CATRDRVYEQYF. The DNA of the CDR3 is TGTGCCACGCGGGACCGAGTCTACGAGCAGTACTTC.